The next 24 T cell receptor beta chains were all read from a single sample in a study of cytomegalovirus exposure and HLA in healthy donors. Primers: 60 Vbeta forward and 13 Jbeta reverse. The table came from immunoSEQ multiplex PCR; TCRdb's copy has only in-frame clones and leaves some out. The sample includes 250,000 to 350,000 clones, 86% of them seen just once. The sequenced sample was PBMCs. The source is a middle-aged man in good health and CMV-seropositive.

This chain links TRBV13 with TRBJ2-7; 8 positions agree with TRBD1. J gave up 6 bases and V 2 bases, and 6 bases lay outside the gene matches. CDR3 length: 14 amino acids. Germline V gene sequence: CDR1 PRHDT, CDR2 FYEKMQ (reference sequence). The CDR3 DNA is TGTGCCAGCAGCTTACCCCAGGGGGCGGGCGAGCAGTACTTC. This codes for CASSLPQGAGEQYF.

The V call is TRBV5-1, the J call TRBJ2-5; D is perhaps TRBD2 (5 bases). Trimming took 0 bases from V and 7 from J, leaving 10 bases between them. Germline V CDR1 and CDR2: SGHRS, YFSETQ. This CDR3 region has 13 residues. The chain's CDR3 is CASSLGPEGTQYF. Here the CDR3 DNA reads TGCGCCAGCAGCTTGGGCCCCGAGGGGACCCAGTACTTC.

Note on this clone: Compared with germline, one end of the junction differs, possibly owing to a read error. The chain carries TRBV9 and TRBJ2-3; D possibly corresponds to TRBD1 (6 bases). The CDR3 is 13 amino acids. Germline V gives CDR1 SGDLS, CDR2 YYNGEE. CDR3 sequence (DNA): TGTGCCAGCAGCGTACGGGACACACATACGCAGTATTTT. Translated, it gives CASSVRDTHTQYF.

A single count supports this clone. This rearrangement joins TRBV5-6 to TRBJ2-2; no clear D gene. The CDR3 has 14 residues. Germline lookup yields CDR1 SGHDT and CDR2 YYEEEE. V gave up 2 bases and J gave up 2 bases, with 7 bases separating them. CDR3: CASSFVPNTGELFF. CDR3 DNA sequence: TGTGCCAGCAGCTTCGTCCCTAACACCGGGGAGCTGTTTTTT.

The chain combines TRBV2 with TRBJ1-1, with a tentative D call TRBD1 (5 bases). The CDR3 totals 15 residues. Germline V gene data show CDR1 as SNHLY and CDR2 as FYNNEI. The germline V and J ends were trimmed by 6 bases and 5 bases, with 19 bases remaining between them. The CDR3 nucleotides read TGTGCCAGCAGGGGCGACAGCCATGGGCTTACTGAAGCTTTCTTT. Its protein product is CASRGDSHGLTEAFF.

The genes are TRBV6-1 and TRBJ1-1; TRBD1 might be the D (6 bases). The length of the CDR3 is 16 residues. Germline CDR1 and CDR2: MNHNS and SASEGT. Trimming left V 6 bases short and J 0 bases short, with 17 bases between. The CDR3 sequence: CASSELQGLMNTEAFF. The CDR3 DNA follows: TGTGCCAGCAGCGAATTACAGGGTCTCATGAACACTGAAGCTTTCTTT.

This chain connects TRBV7-9 to TRBJ1-2; the D gene is possibly TRBD1 (5 bases). The CDR3 consists of 17 residues. CDR1 SEHNR and CDR2 FQNEAQ come from the germline V gene (reference sequence). V lost 6 bases and J lost 3, with 23 bases in between. CDR3 nucleotides: TGTGCCAGCAGGCCAGGGATGCTGTCAGGGAAGGACTATGGCTACACCTTC. It specifies CASRPGMLSGKDYGYTF.

The rearrangement joins TRBV6-1 to TRBJ1-3, with D possibly TRBD1 on 5 matching bases. Between the trimmed V and J ends, which lost 10 bases and 3 bases, there was a span of 13 bases. Per germline, CDR1 MNHNS and CDR2 SASEGT. There are 13 residues in the CDR3. The DNA of the CDR3 is TGTGCCATCACGACAGAGTTTGGAAACACCATATATTTT. It translates to CAITTEFGNTIYF.

Comment on this clone: In the same sample, other DNA sequences code for this CDR3. This sequence joins TRBV11-2 and TRBJ2-5; D is perhaps TRBD1 (6 bases). The length of the CDR3 is 14 residues. Trimming removed 3 bases from V and 2 bases from J, with 10 bases in between. The V gene's germline CDR1 is SGHAT and CDR2 FQNNGV. DNA for the CDR3: TGTGCCAGCAGCTTGGGGGCGCTACAAGAGACCCAGTACTTC. Translation gives CASSLGALQETQYF.

This sequence joins TRBV7-3 and TRBJ2-3; tentatively, D is TRBD2 (5 bases). V lost 3 bases and J lost 5, with 9 bases in between. Germline CDR1 is SGHTA and CDR2 is FQGTGA. This CDR3 comprises 13 residues. The DNA of the CDR3 is TGTGCCAGCAGCTTTCGGGAAGGAGATACGCAGTATTTT. Protein: CASSFREGDTQYF.

V is TRBV9 and J is TRBJ1-5, with 7 bases identical to TRBD1. Per germline, CDR1 SGDLS and CDR2 YYNGEE. This CDR3 is built from 14 residues. V dropped 3 bases and J dropped 1; count of bases not matched to a gene: 1. CDR3 in DNA: TGTGCCAGCAGCGCGACAGGGAGCAATCAGCCCCAGCATTTT. This sequence encodes CASSATGSNQPQHF.

The chain joins TRBV28 to TRBJ2-7; D is undetermined. The germline V and J ends were trimmed by 5 bases and 1 base, with 15 bases remaining between them. Germline assignment: CDR1 MDHEN and CDR2 SYDVKM. The CDR3 has 15 residues. In DNA, the CDR3 is TGTGCCAGCAGTCCTCCACATGTCGGGTCCTACGAGCAGTACTTC. As protein: CASSPPHVGSYEQYF.

The chain uses TRBV7-8 and TRBJ2-7; TRBD2 agrees at 7 bases. Trimming removed 6 bases from V and 5 bases from J; junction bases left unmatched: 16. The CDR3 is made up of 16 amino acids. The V gene's germline CDR1 is SGHVS and CDR2 FQNEAQ. The CDR3 DNA reads TGTGCCAGCAGTCCGTATCGACTAGCTCCGCGGGACGAGCAGTACTTC. This encodes CASSPYRLAPRDEQYF. Using reference TRBV7-8 and TRBJ2-7 for the parts outside the CDR3, the full variable domain is GAGVSQSPRYKVAKRGQDVALRCDPISGHVSLFWYQQALGQGPEFLTYFQNEAQLDKSGLPSDRFFAERPEGSVSTLKIQRTQQEDSAVYLCASSPYRLAPRDEQYFGPGTRLTVT.

The V gene is TRBV6-1, the J gene TRBJ2-2; D is ambiguous. Germline lookup yields CDR1 MNHNS and CDR2 SASEGT. Trimming pared 5 bases from V and 1 base from J, leaving 11 bases between. The CDR3 is 15 residues long. The CDR3 protein is CASSTLAGNTGELFF. CDR3 sequence (DNA): TGTGCCAGCAGTACCTTGGCAGGGAACACCGGGGAGCTGTTTTTT.

The chain couples TRBV11-2 to TRBJ1-1, with D perhaps TRBD1 (6 bases). Trimming removed 3 bases from V and 4 bases from J, with 15 bases in between. CDR1 is SGHAT and CDR2 is FQNNGV in the germline V gene. CDR3 length equals 15 residues. CDR3 in DNA: TGTGCCAGCAGCTTTCCCCACAGGGTGGGCACTGAAGCTTTCTTT. Protein sequence: CASSFPHRVGTEAFF. The complete variable domain, with remaining parts taken from reference TRBV11-2 and TRBJ1-1, reads EAGVAQSPRYKIIEKRQSVAFWCNPISGHATLYWYQQILGQGPKLLIQFQNNGVVDDSQLPKDRFSAERLKGVDSTLKIQPAKLEDSAVYLCASSFPHRVGTEAFFGQGTRLTVV.

The chain employs TRBV5-1 and TRBJ1-2; the D is unclear. The V and J ends lost 1 base and 4 bases respectively, with 14 bases between them. The CDR3 has 15 amino acids. The germline CDR1 and CDR2 sequences are SGHRS and YFSETQ. CDR3 amino acids: CASSLTPTIFYGYTF. CDR3 coding DNA: TGCGCCAGCAGCTTGACCCCAACAATCTTCTATGGCTACACCTTC.

The rearrangement uses TRBV5-3 and TRBJ2-1; TRBD1 might be the D (5 bases). TRBV5-3 is an ORF for which the function is uncertain. The CDR3 consists of 16 residues. Trimming cost V 3 bases and J 1 base, with 14 bases left between them. The CDR3 loop is CARSWGCVVSYNEQFF. The CDR3 nucleotides are TGTGCCAGAAGCTGGGGCTGCGTTGTTTCCTACAATGAGCAGTTCTTC.

The rearrangement links TRBV4-1 to TRBJ2-1; possible D gene TRBD1, 6 bases. The CDR3 length is 14 residues. CDR1 is MGHRA and CDR2 is YSYEKL in the germline V gene. V was trimmed by 3 bases and J by 4 bases, leaving 10 bases between them. CDR3 DNA: TGCGCCAGCAGCCAGAAACAGGGATACAATGAGCAGTTCTTC. This codes for CASSQKQGYNEQFF.

The rearrangement uses TRBV11-1 and TRBJ2-3, with D tentatively TRBD1 (5 bases). CDR1 is SGHAT, CDR2 FQDESV, per germline (reference sequence). The CDR3 length is 14 residues. Trimming shortened V by 5 bases and J by 3 bases, and 12 bases separated the two germline ends. CDR3 in DNA: TGTGCCAGCAGCCCGGAAGGGGTGACAGATACGCAGTATTTT. Translated, it gives CASSPEGVTDTQYF.

The chain joins TRBV30 to TRBJ2-7; TRBD2 matches 9 bases. Unmatched junction bases numbered 13, after V lost 4 bases and J lost 12 bases. CDR3 length: 13 amino acids. From germline, CDR1 is GTSNPN and CDR2 SVGIG (reference sequence). The CDR3 region is CAWTELSGRPMYF. CDR3 sequence (DNA): TGTGCCTGGACGGAACTGAGCGGGAGGCCCATGTACTTC.

The chain links TRBV18 to TRBJ1-3; no reliable D call. Between the trimmed V and J ends, which lost 2 bases and 2 bases, there was a span of 7 bases. Germline V CDR1 and CDR2: KGHSH, LQKENI. The CDR3 has 14 residues. The CDR3 here is CASSPSGTGNTIYF. The CDR3 coding sequence is TGTGCCAGCTCACCAAGCGGCACTGGAAACACCATATATTTT. Together with reference TRBV18 and TRBJ1-3, the CDR3 gives the full variable domain: NAGVMQNPRHLVRRRGQEARLRCSPMKGHSHVYWYRQLPEEGLKFMVYLQKENIIDESGMPKERFSAEFPKEGPSILRIQQVVRGDSAAYFCASSPSGTGNTIYFGEGSWLTVV.

V gene TRBV18 combines with J gene TRBJ2-2; TRBD1 is a possible D gene (6 bases). This CDR3 is built from 13 residues. The V gene lost 5 bases and the J gene lost 8 bases, with 12 bases spanning the gap. Per the germline V gene, CDR1 is KGHSH and CDR2 is LQKENI. The CDR3 loop is CASSSDRPGELFF. The CDR3 region has the DNA TGTGCCAGCTCATCGGACAGACCGGGGGAGCTGTTTTTT.

The chain is built from TRBV27 and TRBJ2-1; possibly TRBD2 for D (6 bases). Germline V gives CDR1 MNHEY, CDR2 SMNVEV (reference sequence). CDR3 length equals 16 residues. V was pared by 0 bases and J by 2 bases, with 11 bases between. CDR3: CASSLSIAVPYNEQFF. CDR3 DNA sequence: TGTGCCAGCAGTTTATCGATAGCGGTCCCCTACAATGAGCAGTTCTTC.

This chain links TRBV29-1 with TRBJ2-7; D is unclear. CDR3 length: 10 residues. The germline V and J ends were trimmed by 4 bases and 5 bases, with 6 bases remaining between them. CDR1 is SQVTM, CDR2 ANQGSEA, per germline. The CDR3 is CSVGQDEQYF. The CDR3 DNA reads as TGCAGCGTTGGCCAGGACGAGCAGTACTTC.